Below are 5 T cell receptor beta chains sequenced from a single sample in a study of tumor-infiltrating lymphocytes in localized non-small cell lung cancer. Profiling relied on immunoSEQ multiplex PCR, and the TCRdb table lists in-frame clones only, not all of them. The profile covers 9,500 or so clones, with approximately 72% appearing a single time and approximately 19% taken by the ten largest. The sample was uninvolved lung tissue not adjacent to the tumor. These receptors originate from a human donor with non-small cell lung cancer.

The chain joins TRBV6-6 to TRBJ2-3; TRBD2 agrees at 11 bases. Per germline, CDR1 MNHNY and CDR2 SVGAGI (reference sequence). This CDR3 region has 15 residues. The V segment lost 6 bases and the J segment 2 bases; nucleotides outside the gene matches: 4. The CDR3, as DNA: TGTGCCAGCAGCGGGACTAGCGGTCCCACAGATACGCAGTATTTT. Translated: CASSGTSGPTDTQYF.

The chain is built from TRBV7-2 and TRBJ2-7; 7 nucleotides agree with TRBD1. V dropped 3 bases and J dropped 0; count of bases not matched to a gene: 8. Germline CDR1 and CDR2: SGHTA and FQGNSA. The CDR3 has 16 amino acids. The CDR3 region is CASSFLTGLPSYEQYF. In DNA, the CDR3 is TGTGCCAGCAGCTTCCTGACAGGGCTTCCCTCCTACGAGCAGTACTTC.

This clone was detected only a few times. The rearrangement uses TRBV7-2 and TRBJ2-7; possible D gene TRBD1, 5 bases. The CDR3 length is 15 residues. V dropped 6 bases and J dropped 2 bases, with 17 bases sitting between them. Germline-derived CDR1 and CDR2 are SGHTA and FQGNSA. CDR3 DNA sequence: TGTGCCAGCAGTAAAGCAGGGTTGGGGACCTACGAGCAGTACTTC. Protein product: CASSKAGLGTYEQYF. The full variable domain, with the rest looked up from reference TRBV7-2 and TRBJ2-7, is GAGVSQSPSNKVTEKGKDVELRCDPISGHTALYWYRQSLGQGLEFLIYFQGNSAPDKSGLPSDRFSAERTGGSVSTLTIQRTQQEDSAVYLCASSKAGLGTYEQYFGPGTRLTVT.

V gene TRBV29-1 combines with J gene TRBJ2-2, with unresolved D. The ends were cut back, 1 base at V and 4 bases at J, with 4 bases in the middle. The CDR3 totals 12 residues. In germline, CDR1 is SQVTM, CDR2 ANQGSEA. DNA of the CDR3: TGCAGCGTTGAAGGGGGCACCGGGGAGCTGTTTTTT. Translation gives CSVEGGTGELFF.

This chain connects TRBV6-1 to TRBJ1-2; D is unclear. The CDR3 sequence is 14 residues long. The V end was cut by 8 bases, the J end by 6 bases, with 19 bases between. Germline V lookup: CDR1 MNHNS, CDR2 SASEGT. CDR3 sequence reads: CASRPTGFEDGYTF. The CDR3 DNA follows: TGTGCCAGCCGACCAACCGGGTTTGAAGATGGCTACACCTTC.